These T cell receptor beta chains were read from a single sample in a study of CXCR4 blockade with PD-1 therapy in pancreatic cancer. Repertoires were generated with immunoSEQ multiplex PCR, while TCRdb's copy carries only in-frame clones and drops some. This table has approximately 8,900 clones, about 60% appearing once. Sequenced input: tumor tissue. Receptors were obtained from a human donor with pancreatic ductal adenocarcinoma. The CDR3 runs from the conserved cysteine through the conserved F or W. The D gene is left open where the match is weak. Some rows mark clone size as missing; the rest say once, few, many or name a class of expanded clone.

d_call j_call clone_size v_call cdr3_length cdr3_nt cdr3_aa
TRBD1 TRBJ2-6 NA TRBV6-8 16 TGTGCCATCAGTCGGCAGGGGGCGCGAGGGGCCAACGTCCTGACTTTC CAISRQGARGANVLTF
NA TRBJ1-6 few TRBV6-8 14 TGTGCCAGCAGTTACCGGGGGACTCATTCACCCCTCCACTTT CASSYRGTHSPLHF
NA TRBJ1-2 NA TRBV25-1 15 TGTGCCAGCAGTGATTGGACTGGGGGGGACTATGGCTACACCTTC CASSDWTGGDYGYTF
TRBD1 TRBJ2-7 NA TRBV6-8 14 TGTGCCAGCAGTATCCGGGACAGACCCTACGAACAGTACTTC CASSIRDRPYEQYF
NA TRBJ1-6 NA TRBV6-4 13 TGTGCCAGCAGTGACCAGGAAGATTCACCCCTCCACTTT CASSDQEDSPLHF
NA TRBJ2-6 NA TRBV15 14 TGTGCCACCACACAGCACTCTGGGGCCAACGTCCTGACTTTC CATTQHSGANVLTF
TRBD1 TRBJ1-1 few TRBV6-8 15 TGTGCCAGCAGTTATACGGCCAGGGGGCATACTGAAGCTTTCTTT CASSYTARGHTEAFF
NA TRBJ2-5 NA TRBV30 15 TGTGCCTGGAGTGTACAGGCGAGGTACCAAGAGACCCAGTACTTC CAWSVQARYQETQYF
NA TRBJ1-2 many TRBV7-6 17 TGTGCCAGCAGCTTTGGGTTGGGGGGCGAAGCTAACTATGGCTACACCTTC CASSFGLGGEANYGYTF
TRBD2 TRBJ2-1 few TRBV30 15 TGTGCCTGGAGTATGAGCGGGGGCACCTACAATGAGCAGTTCTTC CAWSMSGGTYNEQFF
NA TRBJ1-3 NA TRBV30 15 TGTGCCTGGAGTGTACGCCAGTTACTAGGAAACACCATATATTTT CAWSVRQLLGNTIYF
NA TRBJ2-3 NA TRBV19 14 TGTGCCAGTAGTATGTGGGGGCCAACAGATATGCAGTATTTT CASSMWGPTDMQYF
TRBD2 TRBJ2-1 NA TRBV7-4 15 TGTGCCAGCAGCTCTGGACTAGCGGGAGGGTGGGAGCAGTTCTTC CASSSGLAGGWEQFF
TRBD2 TRBJ2-1 few TRBV19 16 TGTGCCAGTAGTAGATCTAGCGGGGGGGGTTCGGGTGAGCAGTTCTTC CASSRSSGGGSGEQFF
NA TRBJ1-2 once TRBV18 14 TGTGCCAGCTCACCGGGGGTGGAAAGCTATGGCTACACCTTC CASSPGVESYGYTF
NA TRBJ2-1 few TRBV9 13 TGTGCCAGCAGCGTAGGGGTCGCTAATGAGCAGTTCTTC CASSVGVANEQFF
NA TRBJ2-2 NA TRBV28 16 TGTGCCAGCAGTACCTGGCTTCGGGTGAACACCGGGGAGCTGTTTTTT CASSTWLRVNTGELFF
TRBD1 TRBJ2-6 NA TRBV15 21 TGTGCCACCAGCAGAACCCCGGATCGAGACAGGGATTTCTCTGGGGCCAACGTCCTGACTTTC CATSRTPDRDRDFSGANVLTF
NA TRBJ1-6 few TRBV7-4 14 TGTGCCAGCAGGCCGGGACCCAGGGGTTCACCCCTCCACTTT CASRPGPRGSPLHF
NA TRBJ1-4 NA TRBV28 13 TGTGCCAGCAGGCCCTGGGGGGAGGAAAAACTGTTTTTT CASRPWGEEKLFF
NA TRBJ1-2 NA TRBV18 12 TGTGCCAGCTCCAAGACAGACTCTGGCTACACCTTC CASSKTDSGYTF
TRBD1 TRBJ2-5 once TRBV18 15 TGTGCCAGCTCACCGGGGACAGGGATGTTTGAGACCCAGTACTTC CASSPGTGMFETQYF
NA TRBJ2-1 NA TRBV5-1 14 TGCGCCAGCAGCTTGGGCCAGGGAAACAATGAGCAGTTCTTC CASSLGQGNNEQFF
NA TRBJ1-2 NA TRBV19 15 TGTGCCAGTAGTATGCTGCAGGGGTTTGGCTATGGCTACACCTTC CASSMLQGFGYGYTF
NA TRBJ2-2 NA TRBV28 14 TGTGCCAGCAGTCCCCGGAGGGAAGTCGGGGAGCTGTTTTTT CASSPRREVGELFF
TRBD1 TRBJ1-4 NA TRBV10-3 14 TGTGCCATCAGTGAGACAGGGGCGAACGAAAAACTGTTTTTT CAISETGANEKLFF
NA TRBJ1-4 NA TRBV19 14 TGTGCCAGTAGTTCCGGGACGATAGGGGAAAAACTGTTTTTT CASSSGTIGEKLFF
NA TRBJ1-1 once TRBV19 14 TGTGCCAGTAGTATGCGGGGTTCCGTCAAAGAAGCTTTCTTT CASSMRGSVKEAFF
NA TRBJ2-7 NA TRBV28 15 TGTGCCAGCAGAAAAGGGCCTCGTGGGGAGAACGAGCAGTACTTC CASRKGPRGENEQYF
TRBD1 TRBJ2-1 NA TRBV29-1 12 TGCAGCGTTGAACGACAGGGGTATGTGCAGTTCTTC CSVERQGYVQFF
TRBD1 TRBJ1-1 NA TRBV5-1 17 TGCGCCAGCAGCGCCGGGACAGGGGTTGGGGTGAACACTGAAGCTTTCTTT CASSAGTGVGVNTEAFF
NA TRBJ1-3 few TRBV30 11 TGTGCCTGGAGCTCTGGAAACACCATATATTTT CAWSSGNTIYF
NA TRBJ1-6 NA TRBV18 14 TGTGCCAGCTCACCCGGACAGTATAATTCACCCCTCCACTTT CASSPGQYNSPLHF
TRBD2 TRBJ2-1 NA TRBV11-3 16 TGTGCCAGCAGCCAATCCGGACTAGCTAGACCCCATGAGCAGTTCTTC CASSQSGLARPHEQFF
NA TRBJ1-3 NA TRBV23-1 15 TGCGCCAGCAGTCAGTCTGAGGGGGCTGGAAACACCATATATTTT CASSQSEGAGNTIYF
NA TRBJ2-3 once TRBV25-1 13 TGTGCCAGCAGTGAATCCGGAGGTCGTACGCAGTATTTT CASSESGGRTQYF